Given below is one T cell receptor beta chain in context. In the original processing: Amplification of reference gene primers was used by the study to estimate nucleated cell counts. Assay: immunoSEQ multiplex PCR; the TCRdb copy retains only in-frame clones and omits some. From that table come the V and J calls and clone size; the DNA was used to work out D and trimming. The sample shows some 330,000 clones, 70% to 90% of them seen only once. The data derive from a study of blood T cell repertoires in COVID-19. The overall study: The origin of the acute and convalescent COVID-19 samples was the United States, Italy and Spain. PBMCs, B-cell-depleted T cells, or T cells provided the cDNA or gDNA that made up the material.

The sequence derives from a woman aged 50 to 60 with active or convalescent COVID-19. Input material: peripheral blood.

CDR3 DNA sequence: TGTGCCAGCAGCCAAGCTGTGACAGCAAAAGAGACCCAGTACTTC. Translating gives CASSQAVTAKETQYF. The rearrangement uses TRBV3-1 (or the pseudogene TRBV3-2) and TRBJ2-5; perhaps TRBD1 as D (5 bases). V was trimmed by 1 base and J by 3 bases, leaving 12 bases between them. The length of the CDR3 is 15 residues. Germline V gene data show CDR1 as LGHDT and CDR2 as YNNKEL (reference sequence).